The rows below give T cell receptor beta chains drawn from one sample of a study of cytomegalovirus exposure and HLA in healthy donors. Some clones are missing from TCRdb's copy, which holds only in-frame ones; the method was immunoSEQ multiplex PCR. This sample carries about 130,000 clones, with 1.6% going to the ten biggest clones. Material: PBMCs. The source of these receptors is a woman in her forties in good health and CMV-seropositive. CDR3s include the opening cysteine and the closing phenylalanine or tryptophan. Each record gives: J gene, D gene, V gene, CDR3 protein, CDR3 DNA. D genes are given only for firm matches.

j_call: TRBJ1-4; d_call: -; v_call: TRBV28; cdr3_aa: CASTGREDEKLFF; cdr3_nt: TGTGCCAGCACGGGCAGGGAGGATGAAAAACTGTTTTTT
j_call: TRBJ2-5; d_call: TRBD2; v_call: TRBV5-1; cdr3_aa: CASRGALAGEETQYF; cdr3_nt: TGCGCCAGCAGGGGGGCCCTAGCGGGAGAAGAGACCCAGTACTTC
j_call: TRBJ1-3; d_call: -; v_call: TRBV7-2; cdr3_aa: CASSLLRGANRNTIYF; cdr3_nt: TGTGCCAGCAGCCTCCTGCGGGGGGCGAATCGAAACACCATATATTTT
j_call: TRBJ2-1; d_call: -; v_call: TRBV28; cdr3_aa: CAISITGQSYNEQFF; cdr3_nt: TGTGCCATCTCCATCACGGGACAATCCTACAATGAGCAGTTCTTC
j_call: TRBJ1-5; d_call: TRBD1; v_call: TRBV19; cdr3_aa: CASRRTDRGSQPQHF; cdr3_nt: TGTGCCAGTAGACGAACGGACAGGGGAAGCCAGCCCCAGCATTTT
j_call: TRBJ1-5; d_call: -; v_call: TRBV5-6; cdr3_aa: CASSLQGFSNQPQHF; cdr3_nt: TGTGCCAGCAGCTTACAGGGCTTTAGCAATCAGCCCCAGCATTTT
j_call: TRBJ2-3; d_call: -; v_call: TRBV4-1; cdr3_aa: CASSPLERVTDTQYF; cdr3_nt: TGCGCCAGCAGCCCCCTAGAACGGGTCACAGATACGCAGTATTTT
j_call: TRBJ1-3; d_call: -; v_call: TRBV5-6; cdr3_aa: CASSLNLGAINTIYF; cdr3_nt: TGTGCCAGCAGCTTGAATCTAGGAGCAATAAACACCATATATTTT
j_call: TRBJ2-2; d_call: TRBD2; v_call: TRBV18; cdr3_aa: CASSPRASGSVGELFF; cdr3_nt: TGTGCCAGCTCACCACGGGCTAGCGGGAGTGTCGGGGAGCTGTTTTTT
j_call: TRBJ2-7; d_call: TRBD2; v_call: TRBV27; cdr3_aa: CASSLSPGTSVYEQYF; cdr3_nt: TGTGCCAGCAGTTTATCCCCTGGGACTAGCGTTTACGAGCAGTACTTC
j_call: TRBJ2-1; d_call: -; v_call: TRBV18; cdr3_aa: CARIYLALASSYNEQFF; cdr3_nt: TGTGCCAGAATTTACCTTGCGTTAGCAAGCTCCTACAATGAGCAGTTCTTC
j_call: TRBJ2-5; d_call: TRBD1; v_call: TRBV30; cdr3_aa: CAWGQGALPRETQYF; cdr3_nt: TGTGCCTGGGGGCAGGGGGCCCTCCCTAGGGAGACCCAGTACTTC
j_call: TRBJ1-2; d_call: TRBD1; v_call: TRBV4-1; cdr3_aa: CASSQRQGDGYTF; cdr3_nt: TGCGCCAGCAGCCAGAGACAGGGGGATGGCTACACCTTC
j_call: TRBJ2-3; d_call: TRBD1; v_call: TRBV6-1; cdr3_aa: CASSAWTGTTPDTQYF; cdr3_nt: TGTGCCAGCAGTGCTTGGACAGGGACCACCCCAGATACGCAGTATTTT
j_call: TRBJ2-1; d_call: -; v_call: TRBV30; cdr3_aa: CAWSSGRSSSYNEQFF; cdr3_nt: TGTGCCTGGAGTTCTGGGAGGTCCAGCTCCTACAATGAGCAGTTCTTC
j_call: TRBJ2-7; d_call: TRBD1; v_call: TRBV9; cdr3_aa: CASSPRQGRPYEQYF; cdr3_nt: TGTGCCAGCAGCCCCAGACAGGGCCGGCCCTACGAGCAGTACTTC
j_call: TRBJ2-2; d_call: -; v_call: TRBV6-6; cdr3_aa: CASSSSTDNTGELFF; cdr3_nt: TGTGCCAGCAGTTCCTCGACAGACAACACCGGGGAGCTGTTTTTT
j_call: TRBJ2-6; d_call: -; v_call: TRBV27; cdr3_aa: CASSLVGVSGANVLTF; cdr3_nt: TGTGCCAGCAGTTTGGTCGGGGTCTCTGGGGCCAACGTCCTGACTTTC